This T cell receptor (beta chain) was documented in a study of CD8 T cells in Susac syndrome. Random hexamers served to reverse transcribe about 0.5 to 1 ug RNA. The immunoSEQ assay covered 54 Vbeta and 13 Jbeta segments for CDR3. Each CDR3 protein is one row after TCRdb ran MiXCR on the immunoSEQ multiplex PCR reads. Of more than 70,000 distinct CDR3 sequences listed, about 91% are singletons. This CDR3 spans 13 amino acids. Germline CDR1 reads LNHDA; CDR2 reads SQIVND (reference sequence). Losses at the gene ends were 8 bases for V and 6 bases for J; bases not matched to a gene: 10. This clonotype was sampled from a human donor with multiple sclerosis. Sequences were obtained from CD8+ T cells from PBMCs. V usage is TRBV19 and J usage is TRBJ2-7; TRBD1 aligns across 7 bases. In DNA form, the CDR3 reads TGTGCCAGTCCCTACAGGGGAGACAGCGAGCAGTACTTC. Translation gives CASPYRGDSEQYF.